This T cell receptor (beta chain) was recovered during a study of blood T cells in healthy people across ages. CDR1 and CDR2 from the germline V gene are MDHEN and SYDVKM. CDR3 length: 17 residues. After removal of 3 bases from V and 8 bases from J, the junction contained 14 bases not matched to a gene. This clonotype was counted a few times. Next came a second PCR, run for roughly 6 to 11 cycles, which used a sample-barcoded 5' primer along with a J-beta primer mix. TCRdb called the 5' RACE reads again in MiXCR, with one record for every CDR3 protein. The table lists over 600,000 distinct CDR3 sequences, more than 35% of them singletons, with approximately 18% in the top ten.

The specimen sequenced was blood. This chain uses TRBV28 with TRBJ1-2; 11 positions agree with TRBD1. The TCR comes from a man aged 80 or over in good health. CDR3 sequence reads: CASSLPRADRGHFGYTF. The DNA of the CDR3 is TGTGCCAGCAGTTTGCCTCGAGCGGACAGGGGGCATTTCGGCTACACCTTC.